This paragraph covers one T cell receptor (beta chain) sequence. Primers: 60 Vbeta forward and 13 Jbeta reverse. The method was immunoSEQ multiplex PCR; TCRdb's version includes in-frame clones alone and lacks a portion of them. The data hold about 140,000 clones, with more than 7.5% observed a single time. The entry originates in a study of cytomegalovirus exposure and HLA in healthy donors. Between the trimmed V and J ends, which lost 5 bases and 6 bases, there was a span of 13 bases. The CDR3 totals 13 residues. CDR1 is SNHLY, CDR2 FYNNEI, per germline. Healthy bone marrow donors made up the donors.

This TCR was sampled from a man aged 45-65 years in good health and CMV-seronegative. Sequenced: PBMCs. The chain recombines TRBV2 with TRBJ1-2; D may be TRBD1 (6 bases). DNA of the CDR3: TGTGCCAGCAGTACAGGGAAGGGCGATGGCTACACCTTC. It specifies CASSTGKGDGYTF.